The source of this T cell receptor (beta chain) is a study of technical replicates of blood from four donors (dated by TCRdb to about 2017). Libraries were made using the immunoSEQ multiplex PCR assay. TCRdb provides this immuneACCESS table in a form limited to in-frame rearrangements. Some clones are lacking; in checked studies, under half of them reflect an unresolved V gene, and why the rest are absent is not known. This sample comprises fewer than 90,000 clones, 85% to 95% of them detected only once. The ten biggest clones cover roughly 0.4% of the sample. Cut back by 0 bases and 5 bases, the V and J ends lie 10 bases apart. Based on the germline V gene, the CDR1 and CDR2 sequences are MGHRA and YSYEKL. Inclusive of the bounding cysteine and phenylalanine, the CDR3 is 14 residues long. Of the read, only the CDR3 DNA is kept; its 42 bases are in frame from base 1. This clone was seen a single time. There is no known antigen for this receptor. Base qualities are missing; no much larger clone stands one base away.

The receptor was isolated from a human donor in good health. The material sequenced was T cells isolated from PBMCs. The sequence joins TRBV4-1 to TRBJ1-1, with the D gene not clear enough to name. The bases read TGCGCCAGCAGCCAAGATCAAGCCAGGACTGAAGCTTTCTTT. This is translated as CASSQDQARTEAFF.